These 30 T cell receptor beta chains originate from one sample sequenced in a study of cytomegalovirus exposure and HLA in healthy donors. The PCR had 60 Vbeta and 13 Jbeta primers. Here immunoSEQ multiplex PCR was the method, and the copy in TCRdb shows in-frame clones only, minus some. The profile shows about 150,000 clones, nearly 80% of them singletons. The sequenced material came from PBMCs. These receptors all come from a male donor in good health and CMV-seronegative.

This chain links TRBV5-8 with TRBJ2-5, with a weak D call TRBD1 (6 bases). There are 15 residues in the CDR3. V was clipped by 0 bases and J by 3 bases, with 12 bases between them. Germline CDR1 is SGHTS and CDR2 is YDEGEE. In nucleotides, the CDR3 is TGTGCCAGCAGCTTGGCCGTGTGGGACAAAGAGACCCAGTACTTC. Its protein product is CASSLAVWDKETQYF.

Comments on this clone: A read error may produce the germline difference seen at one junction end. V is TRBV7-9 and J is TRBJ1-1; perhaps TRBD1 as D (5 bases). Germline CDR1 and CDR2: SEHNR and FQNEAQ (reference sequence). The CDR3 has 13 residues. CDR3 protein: CSSSPRGGTEAFF. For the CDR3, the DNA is TGTTCCAGCAGCCCACGGGGGGGGACTGAAGCTTTCTTT.

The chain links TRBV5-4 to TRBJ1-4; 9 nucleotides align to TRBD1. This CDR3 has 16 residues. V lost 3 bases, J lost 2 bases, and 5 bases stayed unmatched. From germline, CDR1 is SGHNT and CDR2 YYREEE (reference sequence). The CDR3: CASSSKQGATNEKLFF. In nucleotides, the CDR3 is TGTGCCAGCAGCTCCAAACAGGGGGCCACTAATGAAAAACTGTTTTTT.

The CDR3 bases are TGCGCCAGCAGCCCGGGACAGGGTCCGTATGGATCACCCCTCCACTTT. Translating it yields CASSPGQGPYGSPLHF. V and J are TRBV4-1 and TRBJ1-6; 9 bases are a match to TRBD1. In germline, CDR1 is MGHRA, CDR2 YSYEKL. CDR3 length: 16 residues. V was pared by 4 bases and J by 10 bases, with 11 bases of the junction left unmatched.

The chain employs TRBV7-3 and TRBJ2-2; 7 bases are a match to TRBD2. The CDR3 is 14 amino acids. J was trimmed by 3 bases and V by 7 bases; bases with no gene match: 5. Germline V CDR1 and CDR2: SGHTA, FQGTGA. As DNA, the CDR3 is TGTGCCAGCAACCCTAGCGGAGACACCGGGGAGCTGTTTTTT. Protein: CASNPSGDTGELFF.

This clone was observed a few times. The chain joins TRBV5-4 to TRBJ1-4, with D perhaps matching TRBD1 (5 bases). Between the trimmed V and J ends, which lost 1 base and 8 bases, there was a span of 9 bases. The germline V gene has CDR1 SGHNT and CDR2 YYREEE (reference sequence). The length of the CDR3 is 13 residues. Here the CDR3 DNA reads TGTGCCAGCAGCTTGCCAGGGAACGAAAAACTGTTTTTT. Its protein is CASSLPGNEKLFF.

The CDR3 loop reads CASSQAGGQTQYF. CDR3 coding DNA: TGCGCCAGCAGCCAGGCCGGGGGGCAGACCCAGTACTTC. V and J are TRBV4-3 and TRBJ2-5; the D gene is possibly TRBD2 (7 bases). The CDR3 runs 13 residues. Germline CDR1 LGHNA, CDR2 YSLEER. Trimming took 3 bases from V and 6 from J, leaving 11 bases between them.

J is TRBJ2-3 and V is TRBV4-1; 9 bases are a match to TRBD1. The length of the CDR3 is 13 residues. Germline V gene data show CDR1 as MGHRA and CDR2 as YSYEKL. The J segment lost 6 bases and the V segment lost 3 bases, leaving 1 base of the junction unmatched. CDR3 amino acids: CASSHGQGDTQYF. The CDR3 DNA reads TGCGCCAGCAGCCATGGACAGGGGGATACGCAGTATTTT.

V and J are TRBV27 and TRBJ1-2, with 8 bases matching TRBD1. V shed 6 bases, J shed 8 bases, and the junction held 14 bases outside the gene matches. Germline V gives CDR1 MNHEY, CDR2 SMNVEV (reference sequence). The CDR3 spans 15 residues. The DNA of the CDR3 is TGTGCCAGCAGCTCCCATAGGCAGGGGGCGATAGGCTACACCTTC. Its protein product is CASSSHRQGAIGYTF.

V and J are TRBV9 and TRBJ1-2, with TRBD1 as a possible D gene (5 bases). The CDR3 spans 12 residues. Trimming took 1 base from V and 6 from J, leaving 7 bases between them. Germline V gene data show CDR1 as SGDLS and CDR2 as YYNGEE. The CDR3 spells CASSVQGHGYTF. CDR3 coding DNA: TGTGCCAGCAGCGTACAGGGTCATGGCTACACCTTC. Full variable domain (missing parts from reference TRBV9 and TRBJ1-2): DSGVTQTPKHLITATGQRVTLRCSPRSGDLSVYWYQQSLDQGLQFLIQYYNGEERAKGNILERFSAQQFPDLHSELNLSSLELGDSALYFCASSVQGHGYTFGSGTRLTVV.

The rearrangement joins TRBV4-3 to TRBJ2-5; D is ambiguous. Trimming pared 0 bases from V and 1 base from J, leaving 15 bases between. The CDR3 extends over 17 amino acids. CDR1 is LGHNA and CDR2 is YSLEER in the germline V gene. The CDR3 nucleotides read TGCGCCAGCAGCCAAGATCTATTATTGCTCTCCCAAGAGACCCAGTACTTC. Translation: CASSQDLLLLSQETQYF.

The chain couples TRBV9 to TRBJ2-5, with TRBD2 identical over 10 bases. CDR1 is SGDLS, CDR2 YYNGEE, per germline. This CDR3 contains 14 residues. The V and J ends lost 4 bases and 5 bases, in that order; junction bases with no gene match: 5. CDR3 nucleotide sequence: TGTGCCAGCAGCACGGGACTAGCGTGGGAGACCCAGTACTTC. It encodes CASSTGLAWETQYF.

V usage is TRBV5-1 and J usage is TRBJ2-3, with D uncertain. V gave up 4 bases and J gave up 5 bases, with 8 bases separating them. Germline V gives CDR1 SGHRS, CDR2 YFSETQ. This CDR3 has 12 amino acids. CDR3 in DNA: TGCGCCAGCAGCCTGGGCGGAGATACGCAGTATTTT. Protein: CASSLGGDTQYF. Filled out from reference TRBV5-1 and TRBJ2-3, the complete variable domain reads KAGVTQTPRYLIKTRGQQVTLSCSPISGHRSVSWYQQTPGQGLQFLFEYFSETQRNKGNFPGRFSGRQFSNSRSEMNVSTLELGDSALYLCASSLGGDTQYFGPGTRLTVL.

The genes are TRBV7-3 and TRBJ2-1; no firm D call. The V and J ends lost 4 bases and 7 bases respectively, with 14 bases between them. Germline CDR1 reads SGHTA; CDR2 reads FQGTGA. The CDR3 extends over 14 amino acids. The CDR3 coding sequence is TGTGCCAGCAGCTCCTCCAACGGTAAGAATGAGCAGTTCTTC. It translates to CASSSSNGKNEQFF.

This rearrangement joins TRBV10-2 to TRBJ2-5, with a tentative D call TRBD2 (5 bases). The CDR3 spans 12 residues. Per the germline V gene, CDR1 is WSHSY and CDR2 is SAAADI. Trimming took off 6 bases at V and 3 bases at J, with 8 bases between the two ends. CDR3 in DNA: TGCGCCAGCAGAGCCGGGGAAGAGACCCAGTACTTC. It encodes CASRAGEETQYF.

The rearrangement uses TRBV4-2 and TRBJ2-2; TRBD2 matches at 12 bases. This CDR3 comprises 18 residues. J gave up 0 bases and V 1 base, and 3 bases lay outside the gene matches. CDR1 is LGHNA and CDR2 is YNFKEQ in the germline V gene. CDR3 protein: CASSQAASGGANTGELFF. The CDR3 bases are TGTGCCAGCAGCCAAGCGGCTAGCGGGGGGGCGAACACCGGGGAGCTGTTTTTT.

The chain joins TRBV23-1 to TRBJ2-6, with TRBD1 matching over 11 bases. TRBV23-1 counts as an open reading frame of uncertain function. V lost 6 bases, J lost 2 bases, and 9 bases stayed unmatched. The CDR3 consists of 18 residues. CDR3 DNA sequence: TGCGCCAGCAGCCAACCCCGGGACAGGGGGACTGGGGCCAACGTCCTGACTTTC. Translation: CASSQPRDRGTGANVLTF.

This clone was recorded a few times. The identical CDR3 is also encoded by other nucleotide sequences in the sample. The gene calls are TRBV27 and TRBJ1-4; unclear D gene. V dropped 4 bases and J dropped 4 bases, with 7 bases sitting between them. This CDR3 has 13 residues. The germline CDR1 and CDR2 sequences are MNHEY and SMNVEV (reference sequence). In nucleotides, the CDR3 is TGTGCCAGCAGTTCCAGAGGTAATGAAAAACTGTTTTTT. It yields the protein CASSSRGNEKLFF.

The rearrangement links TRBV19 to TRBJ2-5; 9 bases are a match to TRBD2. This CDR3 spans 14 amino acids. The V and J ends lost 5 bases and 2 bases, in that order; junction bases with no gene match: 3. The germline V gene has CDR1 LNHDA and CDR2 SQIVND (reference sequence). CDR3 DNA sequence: TGTGCCAGTAGTTCGCGGGGGGGACAAGAGACCCAGTACTTC. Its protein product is CASSSRGGQETQYF.

CDR3 protein: CASSRSRDRPDEAFF. CDR3 DNA sequence: TGTGCCAGCAGCAGGTCCCGGGACAGGCCCGATGAAGCTTTCTTT. This chain links TRBV21-1 with TRBJ1-1; TRBD1 was called by the table and not checked on the DNA. TRBV21-1 is flagged as a pseudogene. The CDR3 runs to 15 residues.

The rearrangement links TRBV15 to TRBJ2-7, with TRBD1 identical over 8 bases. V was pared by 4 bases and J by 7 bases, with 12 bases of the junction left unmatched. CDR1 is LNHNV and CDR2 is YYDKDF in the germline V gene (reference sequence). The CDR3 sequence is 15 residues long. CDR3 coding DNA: TGTGCCACCAGCAAAGGCCGAGACAGGGGAAGTGAGCAGTACTTC. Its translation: CATSKGRDRGSEQYF.

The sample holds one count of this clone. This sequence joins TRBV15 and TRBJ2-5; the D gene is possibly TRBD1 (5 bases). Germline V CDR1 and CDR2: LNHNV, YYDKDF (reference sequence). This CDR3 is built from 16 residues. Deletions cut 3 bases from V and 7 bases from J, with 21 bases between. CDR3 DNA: TGTGCCACCAGCAGCCTCGGAGAGGCAGGGCCCCGGACCCAGTACTTC. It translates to CATSSLGEAGPRTQYF. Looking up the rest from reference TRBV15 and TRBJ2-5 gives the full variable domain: DAMVIQNPRYQVTQFGKPVTLSCSQTLNHNVMYWYQQKSSQAPKLLFHYYDKDFNNEADTPDNFQSRRPNTSFCFLDIRSPGLGDTAMYLCATSSLGEAGPRTQYFGPGTRLLVL.

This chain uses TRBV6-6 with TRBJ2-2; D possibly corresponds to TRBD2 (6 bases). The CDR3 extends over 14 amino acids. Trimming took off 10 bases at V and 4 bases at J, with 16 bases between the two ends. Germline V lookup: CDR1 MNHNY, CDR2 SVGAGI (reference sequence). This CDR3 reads CATRRQGGTGELFF. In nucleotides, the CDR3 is TGTGCCACCAGGCGGCAGGGAGGCACCGGGGAGCTGTTTTTT.

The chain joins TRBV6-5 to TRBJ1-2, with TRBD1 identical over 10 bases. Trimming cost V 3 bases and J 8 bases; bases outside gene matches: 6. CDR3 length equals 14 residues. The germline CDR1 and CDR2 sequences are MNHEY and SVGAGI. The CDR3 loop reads CASSYGTGVGGYTF. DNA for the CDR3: TGTGCCAGCAGTTATGGGACAGGGGTAGGGGGCTACACCTTC.

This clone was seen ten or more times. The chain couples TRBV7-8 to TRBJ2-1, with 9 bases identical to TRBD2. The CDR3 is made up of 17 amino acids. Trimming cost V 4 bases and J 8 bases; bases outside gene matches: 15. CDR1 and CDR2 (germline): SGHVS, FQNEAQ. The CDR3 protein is CASSSTRRGLALDEQFF. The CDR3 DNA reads TGTGCCAGCAGCTCTACCCGTAGGGGACTAGCCTTGGATGAGCAGTTCTTC.

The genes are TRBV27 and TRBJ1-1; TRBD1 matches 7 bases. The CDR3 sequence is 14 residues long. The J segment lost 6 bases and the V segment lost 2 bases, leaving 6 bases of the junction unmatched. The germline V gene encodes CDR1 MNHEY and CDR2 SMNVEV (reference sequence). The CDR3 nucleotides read TGTGCCAGCAGTTTAACAGGGGATTTTCCTGAAGCTTTCTTT. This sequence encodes CASSLTGDFPEAFF.

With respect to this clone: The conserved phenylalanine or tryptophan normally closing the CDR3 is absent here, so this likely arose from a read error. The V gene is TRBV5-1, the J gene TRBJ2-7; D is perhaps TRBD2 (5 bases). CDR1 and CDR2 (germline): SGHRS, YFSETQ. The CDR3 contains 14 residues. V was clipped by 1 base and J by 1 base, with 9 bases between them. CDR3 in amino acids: CASSLSSASYEQYL. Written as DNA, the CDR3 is TGCGCCAGCAGCTTGAGTAGCGCTTCCTACGAGCAGTACCTC.

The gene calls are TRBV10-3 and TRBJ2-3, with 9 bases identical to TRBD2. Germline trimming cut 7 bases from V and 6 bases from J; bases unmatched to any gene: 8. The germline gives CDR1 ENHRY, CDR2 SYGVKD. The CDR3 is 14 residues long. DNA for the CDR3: TGTGCCATCACACCAGCGGGGGGCCTGGATACGCAGTATTTT. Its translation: CAITPAGGLDTQYF.

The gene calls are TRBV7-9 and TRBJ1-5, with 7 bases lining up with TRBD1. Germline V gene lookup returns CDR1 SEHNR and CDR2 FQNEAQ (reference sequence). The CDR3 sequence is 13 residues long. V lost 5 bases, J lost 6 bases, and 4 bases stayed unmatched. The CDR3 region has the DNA TGTGCCAGCAGCGACAGGGTGGGTCAGCCCCAGCATTTT. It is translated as CASSDRVGQPQHF.

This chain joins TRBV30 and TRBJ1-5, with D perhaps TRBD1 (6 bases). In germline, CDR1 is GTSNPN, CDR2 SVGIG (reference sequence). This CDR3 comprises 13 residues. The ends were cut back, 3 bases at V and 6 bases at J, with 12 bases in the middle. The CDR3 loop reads CAWSTTGFQPQHF. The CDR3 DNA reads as TGTGCCTGGAGCACTACAGGGTTTCAGCCCCAGCATTTT.